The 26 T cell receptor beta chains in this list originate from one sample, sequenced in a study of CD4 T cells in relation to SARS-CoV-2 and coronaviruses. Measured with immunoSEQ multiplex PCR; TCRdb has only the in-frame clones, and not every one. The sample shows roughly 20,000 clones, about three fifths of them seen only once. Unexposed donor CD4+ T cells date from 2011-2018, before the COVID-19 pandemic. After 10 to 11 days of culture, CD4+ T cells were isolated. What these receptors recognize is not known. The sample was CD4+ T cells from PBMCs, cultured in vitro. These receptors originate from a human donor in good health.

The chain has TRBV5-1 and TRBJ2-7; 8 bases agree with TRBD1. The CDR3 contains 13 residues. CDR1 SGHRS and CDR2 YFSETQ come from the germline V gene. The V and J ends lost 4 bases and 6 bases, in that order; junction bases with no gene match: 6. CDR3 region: CASSEIDRGEQYF. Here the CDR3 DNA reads TGCGCCAGCAGCGAAATTGACAGGGGCGAGCAGTACTTC.

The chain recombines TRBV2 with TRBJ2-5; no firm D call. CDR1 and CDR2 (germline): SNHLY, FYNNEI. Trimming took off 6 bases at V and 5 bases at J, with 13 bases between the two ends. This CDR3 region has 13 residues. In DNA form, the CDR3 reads TGTGCCAGCAGGCCCGTGGGTACGGAGACCCAGTACTTC. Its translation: CASRPVGTETQYF.

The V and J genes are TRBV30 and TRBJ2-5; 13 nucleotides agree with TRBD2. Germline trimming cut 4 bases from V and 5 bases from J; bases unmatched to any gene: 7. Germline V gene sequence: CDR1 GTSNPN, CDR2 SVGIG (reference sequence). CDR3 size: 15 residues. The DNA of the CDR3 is TGTGCCTGGACTGGACTAGCGGGAGCTCGGGAGACCCAGTACTTC. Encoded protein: CAWTGLAGARETQYF.

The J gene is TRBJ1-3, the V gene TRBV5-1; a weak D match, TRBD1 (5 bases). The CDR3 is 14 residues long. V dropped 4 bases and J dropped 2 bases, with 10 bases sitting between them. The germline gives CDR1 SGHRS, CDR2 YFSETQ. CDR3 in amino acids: CASSVGLAGNTIYF. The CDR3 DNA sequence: TGCGCCAGCAGCGTGGGGCTCGCTGGAAACACCATATATTTT.

The CDR3 protein is CASSAPTSGVVDTQYF. The CDR3 coding sequence is TGTGCCAGCAGCGCCCCGACTAGCGGGGTGGTAGATACGCAGTATTTT. This chain uses TRBV9 with TRBJ2-3; 11 bases line up with TRBD2. Germline CDR1 and CDR2: SGDLS and YYNGEE. This CDR3 comprises 16 residues. V was clipped by 3 bases and J by 5 bases; unmatched bases: 8.

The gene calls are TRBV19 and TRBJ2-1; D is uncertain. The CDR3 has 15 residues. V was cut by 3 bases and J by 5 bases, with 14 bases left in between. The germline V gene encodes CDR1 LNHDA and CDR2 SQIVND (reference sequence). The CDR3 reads CASSIGWTYNNEQFF. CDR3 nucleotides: TGTGCCAGTAGTATTGGGTGGACCTATAACAATGAGCAGTTCTTC.

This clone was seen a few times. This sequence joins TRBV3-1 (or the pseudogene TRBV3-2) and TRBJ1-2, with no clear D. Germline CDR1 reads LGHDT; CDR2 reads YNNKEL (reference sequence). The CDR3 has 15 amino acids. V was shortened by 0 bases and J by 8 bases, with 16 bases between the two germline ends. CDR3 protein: CASSQDLAEARGYTF. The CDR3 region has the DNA TGTGCCAGCAGCCAAGATCTGGCAGAAGCCCGAGGCTACACCTTC.

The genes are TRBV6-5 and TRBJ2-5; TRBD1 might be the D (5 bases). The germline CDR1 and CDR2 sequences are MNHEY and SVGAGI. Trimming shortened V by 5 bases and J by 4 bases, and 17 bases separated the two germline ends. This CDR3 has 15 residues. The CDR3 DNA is TGTGCCAGCAGTATTAACGTCAGGGTAGGAGAGACCCAGTACTTC. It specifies CASSINVRVGETQYF.

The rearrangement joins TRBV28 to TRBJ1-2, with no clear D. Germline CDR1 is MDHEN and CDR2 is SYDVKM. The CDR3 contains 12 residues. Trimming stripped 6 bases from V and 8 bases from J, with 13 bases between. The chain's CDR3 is CASRSPGLGYTF. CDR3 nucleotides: TGTGCCAGCAGATCCCCGGGTTTGGGCTACACCTTC.

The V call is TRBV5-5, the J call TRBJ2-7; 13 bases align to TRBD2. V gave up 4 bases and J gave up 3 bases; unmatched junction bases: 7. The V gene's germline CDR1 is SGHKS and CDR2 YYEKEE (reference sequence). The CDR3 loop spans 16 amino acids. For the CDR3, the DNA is TGTGCCAGCAGCCCCAGGACTAGCGGGGGAAACTACGAGCAGTACTTC. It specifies CASSPRTSGGNYEQYF. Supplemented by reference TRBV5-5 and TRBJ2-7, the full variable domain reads DAGVTQSPTHLIKTRGQQVTLRCSPISGHKSVSWYQQVLGQGPQFIFQYYEKEERGRGNFPDRFSARQFPNYSSELNVNALLLGDSALYLCASSPRTSGGNYEQYFGPGTRLTVT.

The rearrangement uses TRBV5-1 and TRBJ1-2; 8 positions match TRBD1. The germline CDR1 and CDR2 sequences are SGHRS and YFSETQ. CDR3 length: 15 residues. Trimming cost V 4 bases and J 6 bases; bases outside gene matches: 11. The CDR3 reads CASSGRTGWAHGYTF. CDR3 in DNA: TGCGCCAGCAGCGGACGGACAGGGTGGGCCCATGGCTACACCTTC.

CDR3 sequence (DNA): TGTGCCAGCACCTCGACTAGCGGCACAGATACGCAGTATTTT. Translating it yields CASTSTSGTDTQYF. This sequence joins TRBV7-2 and TRBJ2-3, with 8 nucleotides matching TRBD2. V gave up 7 bases and J gave up 1 base; unmatched junction bases: 4. CDR3 length: 14 amino acids. Germline V gene lookup returns CDR1 SGHTA and CDR2 FQGNSA. Full variable domain (missing parts from reference TRBV7-2 and TRBJ2-3): GAGVSQSPSNKVTEKGKDVELRCDPISGHTALYWYRQSLGQGLEFLIYFQGNSAPDKSGLPSDRFSAERTGGSVSTLTIQRTQQEDSAVYLCASTSTSGTDTQYFGPGTRLTVL.

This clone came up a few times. CDR3 in amino acids: CASRSGELFF. CDR3 in DNA: TGTGCCAGCAGGTCCGGGGAGCTGTTTTTT. The V call is TRBV6-5, the J call TRBJ2-2; no reliable D call. Germline V gene lookup returns CDR1 MNHEY and CDR2 SVGAGI. The CDR3 covers 10 residues. The V end was cut by 6 bases, the J end by 6 bases, with 2 bases between.

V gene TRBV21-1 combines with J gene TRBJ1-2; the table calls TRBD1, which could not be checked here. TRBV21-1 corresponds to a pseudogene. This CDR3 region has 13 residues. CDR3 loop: CASRKTGADGYTF. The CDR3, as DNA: TGTGCCAGCAGGAAGACAGGGGCGGATGGCTACACCTTC.

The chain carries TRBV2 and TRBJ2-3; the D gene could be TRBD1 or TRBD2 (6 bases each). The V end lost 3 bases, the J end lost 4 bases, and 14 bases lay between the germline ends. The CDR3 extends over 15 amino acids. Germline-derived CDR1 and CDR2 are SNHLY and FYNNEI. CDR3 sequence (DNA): TGTGCCAGCAGTGATAACCCCCGGGGGCCAGATACGCAGTATTTT. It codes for CASSDNPRGPDTQYF.

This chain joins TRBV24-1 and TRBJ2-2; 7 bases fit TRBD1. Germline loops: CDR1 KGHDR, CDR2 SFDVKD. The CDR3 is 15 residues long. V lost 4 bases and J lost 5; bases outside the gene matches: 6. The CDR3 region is CATSDPGTATGELFF. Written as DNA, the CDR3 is TGTGCCACCAGTGACCCAGGGACAGCTACCGGGGAGCTGTTTTTT.

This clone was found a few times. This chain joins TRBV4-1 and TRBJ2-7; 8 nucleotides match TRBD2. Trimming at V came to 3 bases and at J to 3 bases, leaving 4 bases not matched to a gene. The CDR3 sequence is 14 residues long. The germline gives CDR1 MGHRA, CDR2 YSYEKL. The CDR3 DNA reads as TGCGCCAGCAGCCATAGCGGGAATGGCTACGAGCAGTACTTC. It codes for CASSHSGNGYEQYF.

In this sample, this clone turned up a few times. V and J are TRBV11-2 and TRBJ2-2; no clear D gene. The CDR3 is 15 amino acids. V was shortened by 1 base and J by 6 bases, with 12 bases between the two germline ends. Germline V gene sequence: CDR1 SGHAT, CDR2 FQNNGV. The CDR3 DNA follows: TGTGCCAGCAGCTTAGGTACTGGGCGAGCCGGGGAGCTGTTTTTT. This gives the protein CASSLGTGRAGELFF. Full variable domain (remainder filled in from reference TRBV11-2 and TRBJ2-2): EAGVAQSPRYKIIEKRQSVAFWCNPISGHATLYWYQQILGQGPKLLIQFQNNGVVDDSQLPKDRFSAERLKGVDSTLKIQPAKLEDSAVYLCASSLGTGRAGELFFGEGSRLTVL.

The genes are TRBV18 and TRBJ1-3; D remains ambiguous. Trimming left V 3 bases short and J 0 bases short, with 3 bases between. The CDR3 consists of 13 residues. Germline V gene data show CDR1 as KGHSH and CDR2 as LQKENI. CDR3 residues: CASSPNSGNTIYF. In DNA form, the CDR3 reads TGTGCCAGCTCACCGAACTCTGGAAACACCATATATTTT.

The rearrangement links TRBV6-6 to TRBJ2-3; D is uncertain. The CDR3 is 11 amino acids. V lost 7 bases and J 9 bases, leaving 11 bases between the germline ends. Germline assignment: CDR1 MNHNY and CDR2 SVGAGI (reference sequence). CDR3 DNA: TGTGCCAGCACCCAATCAGCCACGCAGTATTTT. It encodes CASTQSATQYF.

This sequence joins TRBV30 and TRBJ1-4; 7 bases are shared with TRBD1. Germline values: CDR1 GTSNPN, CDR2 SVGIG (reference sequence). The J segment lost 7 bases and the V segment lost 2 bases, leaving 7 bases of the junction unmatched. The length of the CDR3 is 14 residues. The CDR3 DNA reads TGTGCCTGGAGTAGGAGACAGGGAGGTGAAAAACTGTTTTTT. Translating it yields CAWSRRQGGEKLFF.

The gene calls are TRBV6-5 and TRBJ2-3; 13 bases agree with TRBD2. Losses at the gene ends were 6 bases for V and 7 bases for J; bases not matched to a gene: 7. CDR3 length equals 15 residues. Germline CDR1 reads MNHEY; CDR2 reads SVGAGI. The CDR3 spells CASSRTSGRRNTQYF. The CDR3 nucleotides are TGTGCCAGCAGCAGGACTAGCGGGAGACGTAATACGCAGTATTTT.

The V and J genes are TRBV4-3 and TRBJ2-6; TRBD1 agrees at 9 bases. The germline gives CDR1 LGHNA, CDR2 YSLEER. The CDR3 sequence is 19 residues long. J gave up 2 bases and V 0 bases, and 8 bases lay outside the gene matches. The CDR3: CASSQDTGTGIAGANVLTF. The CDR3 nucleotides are TGCGCCAGCAGCCAAGATACCGGGACAGGGATTGCTGGGGCCAACGTCCTGACTTTC.

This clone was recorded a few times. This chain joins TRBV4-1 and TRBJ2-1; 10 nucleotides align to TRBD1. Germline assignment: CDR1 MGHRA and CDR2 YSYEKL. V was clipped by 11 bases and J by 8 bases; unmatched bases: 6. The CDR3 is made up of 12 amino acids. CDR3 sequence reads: CAAGTGVDEQFF. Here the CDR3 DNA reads TGCGCCGCCGGGACAGGGGTCGATGAGCAGTTCTTC.

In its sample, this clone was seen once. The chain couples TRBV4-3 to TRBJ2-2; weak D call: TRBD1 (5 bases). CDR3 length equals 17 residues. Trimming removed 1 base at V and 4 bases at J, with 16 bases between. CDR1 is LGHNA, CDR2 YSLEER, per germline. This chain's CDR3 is CASSQGEGVGVTGELFF. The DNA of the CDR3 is TGCGCCAGCAGCCAAGGGGAAGGGGTGGGTGTCACCGGGGAGCTGTTTTTT.

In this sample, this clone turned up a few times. CDR3: CACPHMAGELFF. In DNA form, the CDR3 reads TGTGCCTGCCCACACATGGCCGGGGAGCTGTTTTTT. The V gene is TRBV30, the J gene TRBJ2-2; D is uncertain. In germline, CDR1 is GTSNPN, CDR2 SVGIG (reference sequence). The CDR3 runs 12 residues. The germline V and J ends were trimmed by 6 bases and 6 bases, with 11 bases remaining between them.